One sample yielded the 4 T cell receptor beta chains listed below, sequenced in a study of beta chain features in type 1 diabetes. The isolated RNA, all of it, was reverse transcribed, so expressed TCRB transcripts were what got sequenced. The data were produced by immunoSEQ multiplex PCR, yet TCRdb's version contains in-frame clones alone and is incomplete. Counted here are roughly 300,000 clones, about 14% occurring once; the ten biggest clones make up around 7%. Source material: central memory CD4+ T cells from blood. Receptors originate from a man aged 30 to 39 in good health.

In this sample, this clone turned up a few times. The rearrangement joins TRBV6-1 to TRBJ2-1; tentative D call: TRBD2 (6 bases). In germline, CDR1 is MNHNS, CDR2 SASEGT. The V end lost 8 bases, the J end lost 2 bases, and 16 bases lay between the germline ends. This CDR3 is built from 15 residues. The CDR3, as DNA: TGTGCCAGCGTACCGGGACTGTCGACCTACAATGAGCAGTTCTTC. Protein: CASVPGLSTYNEQFF.

CDR3 sequence reads: CASSTSVSYEQYV. CDR3 DNA sequence: TGTGCCAGCAGTACCTCCGTGAGCTACGAGCAGTACGTC. The rearrangement joins TRBV6-5 to TRBJ2-7; D is unclear. V shed 5 bases and J shed 3 bases, with 11 bases lying between them. Germline loops: CDR1 MNHEY, CDR2 SVGAGI. The CDR3 runs to 13 residues.

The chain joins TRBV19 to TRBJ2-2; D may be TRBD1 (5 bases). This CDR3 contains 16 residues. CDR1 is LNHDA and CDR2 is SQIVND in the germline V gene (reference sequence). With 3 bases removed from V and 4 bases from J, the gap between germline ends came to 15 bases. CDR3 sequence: CASSIPAGRFTGELFF. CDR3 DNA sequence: TGTGCCAGTAGTATTCCCGCAGGGCGGTTCACCGGGGAGCTGTTTTTT.

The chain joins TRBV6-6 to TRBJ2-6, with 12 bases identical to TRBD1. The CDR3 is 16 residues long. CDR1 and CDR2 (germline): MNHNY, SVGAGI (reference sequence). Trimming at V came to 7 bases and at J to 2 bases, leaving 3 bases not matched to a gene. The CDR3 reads CASTGTGGAGANVLTF. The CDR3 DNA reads TGTGCCAGCACTGGGACAGGGGGCGCTGGGGCCAACGTCCTGACTTTC.